The subject of this entry is one T cell receptor beta chain. The data derive from a study of blood T cell repertoires in COVID-19. Overall study context: Some COVID-19 samples were acute and others convalescent; all came from the United States, Italy and Spain. PBMCs, B-cell-depleted T cells, or T cells provided the cDNA or gDNA that made up the material.

CDR1 and CDR2 (germline): MNHNY, SVGAGI (reference sequence). There are 16 residues in the CDR3. V lost 0 bases and J lost 5, with 16 bases in between. Sequenced by immunoSEQ multiplex PCR; TCRdb stores in-frame clones only, minus some. The sample holds 100,000 to 150,000 clones; roughly three quarters are singletons and the top ten take under 2.5%. This TCR came from a woman between 65 and 79 years old with acute or convalescent COVID-19. Source material: peripheral blood. J is TRBJ2-5 and V is TRBV6-6; possibly TRBD1 for D (5 bases). Here the CDR3 DNA reads TGTGCCAGCAGTTACTCGTTATCACAGGCCCGGGAGACCCAGTACTTC. This gives the protein CASSYSLSQARETQYF.